A single TCR beta chain is shown here with its context. The authors' processing: Estimates of nucleated cell counts were drawn from the amplification of reference gene primers. The repertoire was sequenced with immunoSEQ multiplex PCR; TCRdb's copy has only in-frame clones and lacks some. The V and J calls and clone size are taken from that table; D and trimming were inferred from the DNA. Of under 300,000 clones listed, approximately 83% are singletons. These data come from a study of blood T cell repertoires in COVID-19. About the research overall: Nucleic acid was either cDNA or gDNA, and it came from T cells, B-cell-depleted T cells, or PBMCs.

The specimen sequenced was peripheral blood. The clonotype originates from a human donor in a cohort sampled during active COVID-19.

This chain's CDR3 is CASSLGRAEPQHF. The CDR3 nucleotides read TGTGCCAGCAGCTTGGGCAGGGCCGAGCCCCAGCATTTT. The chain carries TRBV7-2 and TRBJ1-5; tentatively, D is TRBD1 (5 bases). V lost 3 bases and J 8 bases, leaving 11 bases between the germline ends. The CDR3 is 13 residues long. CDR1 is SGHTA, CDR2 FQGNSA, per germline.